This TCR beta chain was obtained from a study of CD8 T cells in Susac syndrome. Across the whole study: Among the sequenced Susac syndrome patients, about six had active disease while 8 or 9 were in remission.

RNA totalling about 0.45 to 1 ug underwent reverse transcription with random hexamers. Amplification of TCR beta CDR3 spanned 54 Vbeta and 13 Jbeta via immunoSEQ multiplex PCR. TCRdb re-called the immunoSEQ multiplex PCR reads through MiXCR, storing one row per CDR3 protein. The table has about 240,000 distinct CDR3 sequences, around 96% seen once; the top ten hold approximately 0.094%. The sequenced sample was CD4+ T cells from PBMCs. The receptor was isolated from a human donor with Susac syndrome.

The CDR3 bases are TGCAGTGCTAGCGACAGGGCTGGAAACACCATATATTTT. This encodes CSASDRAGNTIYF. The chain recombines TRBV20-1 with TRBJ1-3; 7 bases map to TRBD1. J gave up 2 bases and V 3 bases, and 1 base lay outside the gene matches. CDR3 size: 13 residues. Looked up from germline, CDR1 is DFQATT and CDR2 is SNEGSKA (reference sequence).